These 24 T cell receptor beta chains originate from one sample sequenced in a study of post-analysis software for immune sequencing data. No antigen has been assigned to these receptors. Study results and limitations: Among five TRBV segments more frequent in patients than controls were TRBV5-6, TRBV5-1 and TRBV20-1.

Prepared TCR beta cDNA libraries contained unique molecular identifiers. MiXCR, run by TCRdb on the PCR reads, gives a single entry per CDR3 protein. Of a few hundred thousand distinct CDR3 sequences listed, about a third are singletons. What was sequenced was blood. These receptors were collected from a girl aged 5 to 17 with multiple sclerosis.

This clonotype showed up just a few times. The rearrangement uses TRBV7-8 and TRBJ2-3, with D perhaps matching TRBD2 (5 bases). Trimming took 2 bases from V and 8 from J, leaving 14 bases between them. CDR1 and CDR2 (germline): SGHVS, FQNEAQ. The CDR3 extends over 14 amino acids. This CDR3 reads CASSLREGPTTQYF. The DNA of the CDR3 is TGTGCCAGCAGCTTACGCGAGGGCCCCACTACGCAGTATTTT.

The chain recombines TRBV4-2 with TRBJ1-1; TRBD1 might be the D (5 bases). This CDR3 contains 14 residues. V lost 0 bases, J lost 4 bases, and 9 bases lay in between. Germline CDR1 is LGHNA and CDR2 is YNFKEQ. The CDR3 is CASSQDSGITEAFF. The CDR3 DNA sequence: TGTGCCAGCAGCCAAGATTCAGGGATCACTGAAGCTTTCTTT.

The chain is built from TRBV3-1 and TRBJ1-1; 7 nucleotides agree with TRBD1. This CDR3 is 18 amino acids long. Germline V gene lookup returns CDR1 LGHDT and CDR2 YNNKEL (reference sequence). J gave up 6 bases and V 0 bases, and 16 bases lay outside the gene matches. CDR3 residues: CASSQDRSAGGRVAEAFF. CDR3 coding DNA: TGTGCCAGCAGCCAAGATCGGTCGGCAGGGGGAAGGGTAGCTGAAGCTTTCTTT.

The V and J genes are TRBV7-9 and TRBJ1-6; a possible D gene is TRBD1 (5 bases). This CDR3 region has 14 residues. Trimming removed 4 bases from V and 4 bases from J, with 8 bases in between. Germline V gives CDR1 SEHNR, CDR2 FQNEAQ (reference sequence). Here the CDR3 reads CASSSTVYNSPLHF. CDR3 coding DNA: TGTGCCAGCAGCTCGACAGTTTATAATTCACCCCTCCACTTT.

Only a few counts were recorded for this clonotype. V gene TRBV7-9 combines with J gene TRBJ2-4; D ambiguous. Trimming cost V 1 base and J 7 bases, with 11 bases left between them. The CDR3 is made up of 14 amino acids. From germline, CDR1 is SEHNR and CDR2 FQNEAQ (reference sequence). CDR3 loop: CASSLVSQVNIQYF. The CDR3 coding sequence is TGTGCCAGCAGCTTAGTCTCCCAAGTGAACATTCAGTACTTC.

This clonotype was counted between two and nine times. The CDR3, as DNA: TGTGCCAGCAGCTTAGGCGGGGGGGCCGTCAATGAGCAGTTCTTC. It translates to CASSLGGGAVNEQFF. The chain uses TRBV7-9 and TRBJ2-1; 9 bases align to TRBD2. Germline CDR1 and CDR2: SEHNR and FQNEAQ (reference sequence). V shed 1 base, J shed 6 bases, and the junction held 4 bases outside the gene matches. This CDR3 comprises 15 residues. Full variable domain (outside the CDR3, taken from reference TRBV7-9 and TRBJ2-1): DTGVSQNPRHKITKRGQNVTFRCDPISEHNRLYWYRQTLGQGPEFLTYFQNEAQLEKSRLLSDRFSAERPKGSFSTLEIQRTEQGDSAMYLCASSLGGGAVNEQFFGPGTRLTVL.

The chain employs TRBV9 and TRBJ2-2, with D possibly matching TRBD2 (6 bases). The CDR3 has 14 residues. CDR1 SGDLS and CDR2 YYNGEE come from the germline V gene. The V end was cut by 0 bases, the J end by 7 bases, with 10 bases between. This chain's CDR3 is CASSVDGGLGELFF. CDR3 nucleotide sequence: TGTGCCAGCAGCGTAGACGGGGGTCTCGGGGAGCTGTTTTTT.

This chain connects TRBV5-1 to TRBJ2-7; a weak D match, TRBD1 (5 bases). The germline CDR1 and CDR2 sequences are SGHRS and YFSETQ. CDR3 length: 15 residues. V shed 0 bases and J shed 0 bases, with 10 bases lying between them. CDR3 sequence (DNA): TGCGCCAGCAGCTTGGCCGGCAGGGACTCCTACGAGCAGTACTTC. Amino acids: CASSLAGRDSYEQYF.

The rearrangement links TRBV7-2 to TRBJ1-2; D gene unclear. Germline V lookup: CDR1 SGHTA, CDR2 FQGNSA. The CDR3 runs 13 residues. V was clipped by 1 base and J by 4 bases, with 7 bases between them. In DNA form, the CDR3 reads TGTGCCAGCAGCTTAGGACCGACCTATGGCTACACCTTC. Protein sequence: CASSLGPTYGYTF.

The genes are TRBV20-1 and TRBJ1-2; 9 bases agree with TRBD1. This CDR3 is 14 amino acids long. Germline V gives CDR1 DFQATT, CDR2 SNEGSKA (reference sequence). J lost 4 bases, V lost 4 bases, and 7 bases had no gene match. CDR3 region: CSATPTGGSYGYTF. In DNA, the CDR3 is TGCAGTGCTACCCCGACAGGGGGGAGCTATGGCTACACCTTC.

This clonotype was seen a handful of times. V is TRBV29-1 and J is TRBJ2-7, with 8 bases matching TRBD1. Germline V gene sequence: CDR1 SQVTM, CDR2 ANQGSEA. V lost 6 bases to trimming and J lost 3 bases; unmatched junction nucleotides: 16. The CDR3 runs 16 residues. As DNA, the CDR3 is TGCAGCGTCCGGCCTGTACCGGGACAGGACGACTACGAGCAGTACTTC. Translation gives CSVRPVPGQDDYEQYF.

This clonotype was found a few times. CDR3 nucleotide sequence: TGTGCCAGCAGCCCTAGCAGGGCCCCCTACGAGCAGTACTTC. Translated, it gives CASSPSRAPYEQYF. The chain combines TRBV6-5 with TRBJ2-7; possibly TRBD1 or TRBD2 for D (5 bases each). CDR3 length equals 14 residues. Deletions cut 6 bases from V and 2 bases from J, with 14 bases between. Per germline, CDR1 MNHEY and CDR2 SVGAGI.

The V and J genes are TRBV20-1 and TRBJ1-1; maybe TRBD1 (6 bases). The CDR3 is made up of 16 amino acids. Trimming stripped 5 bases from V and 5 bases from J, with 24 bases between. CDR1 is DFQATT and CDR2 is SNEGSKA in the germline V gene (reference sequence). In DNA, the CDR3 is TGCAGTGCTCACGCCACCTGGGGTCGGGGGCGGACTGAAGCTTTCTTT. It encodes CSAHATWGRGRTEAFF.

The V and J genes are TRBV5-5 and TRBJ1-2; 8 bases map to TRBD1. Germline values: CDR1 SGHKS, CDR2 YYEKEE (reference sequence). The trim removed 7 bases at V and 4 bases at J, leaving 9 bases unmatched. The CDR3 is 14 amino acids. CDR3 nucleotides: TGTGCCAGCGCAGAGACAGGGGCCATCTATGGCTACACCTTC. It specifies CASAETGAIYGYTF.

The J gene is TRBJ1-2, the V gene TRBV12-3 or TRBV12-4; no clear D. The CDR3 has 14 residues. V lost 4 bases and J lost 6, with 15 bases in between. CDR3 nucleotide sequence: TGTGCCAGCAGTTCCTCCGGCACCCGCAATGGCTACACCTTC. Translated, it gives CASSSSGTRNGYTF.

The rearrangement uses TRBV12-5 and TRBJ2-3; TRBD1 agrees at 7 bases. CDR3 length: 15 amino acids. The germline V gene has CDR1 LGHNT and CDR2 FRNRAP. V lost 4 bases, J lost 3 bases, and 7 bases stayed unmatched. The CDR3 region is CASGSQTGRTDTQYF. The CDR3, as DNA: TGTGCTAGTGGTTCGCAGACAGGGCGAACAGATACGCAGTATTTT.

Only one count was recorded for this clonotype. V usage is TRBV7-2 and J usage is TRBJ2-1; D perhaps matches TRBD2 (5 bases). In germline, CDR1 is SGHTA, CDR2 FQGNSA. The CDR3 totals 16 residues. The germline V and J ends were trimmed by 1 base and 4 bases, with 14 bases remaining between them. CDR3 bases: TGTGCCAGCAGCTTAGAGGGCGGGCTTGGATACAATGAGCAGTTCTTC. Translation gives CASSLEGGLGYNEQFF.

The chain couples TRBV6-5 to TRBJ1-6; D is perhaps TRBD1 (5 bases). V was cut by 2 bases and J by 6 bases, with 14 bases left in between. CDR1 MNHEY and CDR2 SVGAGI come from the germline V gene. The CDR3 sequence is 16 residues long. The CDR3 DNA sequence: TGTGCCAGCAGTTACGGGGAAGGGGCACGTAATTCACCCCTCCACTTT. This encodes CASSYGEGARNSPLHF.

The rearrangement uses TRBV5-1 and TRBJ2-7; 8 bases are shared with TRBD2. This CDR3 has 15 amino acids. Germline-derived CDR1 and CDR2 are SGHRS and YFSETQ. J gave up 3 bases and V 4 bases, and 9 bases lay outside the gene matches. The CDR3 here is CASSPAGTRGYEQYF. In DNA form, the CDR3 reads TGCGCCAGCAGCCCGGCCGGGACTAGAGGCTACGAGCAGTACTTC.

This chain joins TRBV11-2 and TRBJ2-5; 12 bases are shared with TRBD2. The germline CDR1 and CDR2 sequences are SGHAT and FQNNGV. V lost 4 bases, J lost 4 bases, and 4 bases stayed unmatched. There are 15 residues in the CDR3. CDR3 nucleotides: TGTGCCAGCAGCTCTAGCGGGGGGGCAGGAGAGACCCAGTACTTC. It yields the protein CASSSSGGAGETQYF.

J is TRBJ2-2 and V is TRBV15; tentatively, D is TRBD1 or TRBD2 (5 bases each). V lost 1 base, J lost 6 bases, and 18 bases lay in between. CDR1 is LNHNV and CDR2 is YYDKDF in the germline V gene (reference sequence). This CDR3 is 17 amino acids long. CDR3 residues: CATSRAFWDPRSGELFF. The DNA for the CDR3 is TGTGCCACCAGCAGAGCATTTTGGGACCCACGGTCCGGGGAGCTGTTTTTT.

V gene TRBV5-6 combines with J gene TRBJ2-5, with 7 bases fitting TRBD1. The V and J ends lost 3 bases and 7 bases, in that order; junction bases with no gene match: 3. Germline CDR1 is SGHDT and CDR2 is YYEEEE. This CDR3 is built from 12 residues. CDR3 amino acids: CASSYRGGTQYF. In DNA, the CDR3 is TGTGCCAGCAGCTACAGGGGTGGGACCCAGTACTTC.

The table lists this clonotype with many counts. The rearrangement links TRBV5-1 to TRBJ2-5; the D is unclear. The CDR3 totals 11 residues. Trimming cost V 7 bases and J 2 bases, with 6 bases left between them. The germline V gene encodes CDR1 SGHRS and CDR2 YFSETQ. The DNA of the CDR3 is TGCGCCAGCGCCTTTCAAGAGACCCAGTACTTC. Translated: CASAFQETQYF.

This chain connects TRBV12-3 or TRBV12-4 to TRBJ2-4; D unresolved. Gene TRBJ2-5 matches the end of the DNA better, so the J call may be wrong. This CDR3 is built from 13 residues. The CDR3: CANTGIGQETQYF. In nucleotides, the CDR3 is TGTGCCAACACTGGGATAGGACAAGAGACCCAGTACTTC.